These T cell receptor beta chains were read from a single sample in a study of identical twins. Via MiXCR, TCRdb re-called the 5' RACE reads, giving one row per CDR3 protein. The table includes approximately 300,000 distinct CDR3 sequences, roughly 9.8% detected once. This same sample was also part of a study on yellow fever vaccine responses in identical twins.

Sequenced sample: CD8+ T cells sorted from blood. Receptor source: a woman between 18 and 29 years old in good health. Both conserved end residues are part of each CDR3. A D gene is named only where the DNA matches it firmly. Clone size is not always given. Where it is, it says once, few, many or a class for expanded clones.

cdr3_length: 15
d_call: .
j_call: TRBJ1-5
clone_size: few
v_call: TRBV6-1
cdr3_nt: TGTGCCAGCAGCTTGACGGAATATAGCAATCAGCCCCAGCATTTT
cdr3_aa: CASSLTEYSNQPQHF

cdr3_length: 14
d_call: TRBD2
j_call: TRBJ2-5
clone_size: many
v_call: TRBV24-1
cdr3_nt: TGTGCCACCAGTGATTTCAGCGGGATGGGGACCCAGTACTTC
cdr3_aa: CATSDFSGMGTQYF

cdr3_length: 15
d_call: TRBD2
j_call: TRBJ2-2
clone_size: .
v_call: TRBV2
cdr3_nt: TGTGCCAGGGAGAGACTAGCGGAAACCACCGGGGAGCTGTTTTTT
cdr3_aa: CARERLAETTGELFF

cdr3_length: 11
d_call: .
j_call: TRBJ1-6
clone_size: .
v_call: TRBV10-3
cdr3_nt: TGTGCCATCAGATCGGACGGTAGCCTCCACTTT
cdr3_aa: CAIRSDGSLHF

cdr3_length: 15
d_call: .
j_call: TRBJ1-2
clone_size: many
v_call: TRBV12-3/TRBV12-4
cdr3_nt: TGTGCCAGCAGTTTGCTAAGCGAAGAGGGTCGTGGCTACACCTTC
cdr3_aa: CASSLLSEEGRGYTF

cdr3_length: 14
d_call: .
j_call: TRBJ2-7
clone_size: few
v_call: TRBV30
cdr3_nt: TGTGCCTGGAGTGTACTGCCCCTTTCCTACGAGCAGTACTTC
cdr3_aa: CAWSVLPLSYEQYF

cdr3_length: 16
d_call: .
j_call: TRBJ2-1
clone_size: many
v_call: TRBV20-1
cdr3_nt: TGCAGTGCTAGAGATCCGGAGACCGGGGACTACAATGAGCAGTTCTTC
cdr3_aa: CSARDPETGDYNEQFF

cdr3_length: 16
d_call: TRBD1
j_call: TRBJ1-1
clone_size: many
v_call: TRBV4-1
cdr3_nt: TGCGCCAGCAGCCAAGGACCAGGGACAGGGGAAACTGAAGCTTTCTTT
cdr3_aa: CASSQGPGTGETEAFF

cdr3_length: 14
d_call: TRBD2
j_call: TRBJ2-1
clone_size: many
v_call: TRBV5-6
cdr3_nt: TGTGCCAGCAGCTTGGGGGGGGGTTACAATGAGCAGTTCTTC
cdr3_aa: CASSLGGGYNEQFF

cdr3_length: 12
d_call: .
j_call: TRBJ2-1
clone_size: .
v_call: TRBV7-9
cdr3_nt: TGTGCCAGCCCTGGTATCTACAATGAGCAGTTCTTC
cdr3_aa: CASPGIYNEQFF

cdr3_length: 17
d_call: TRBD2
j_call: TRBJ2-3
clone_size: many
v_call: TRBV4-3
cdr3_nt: TGCGCCAGCAGCCAAGAGGTGGCGGGAGATAGCACAGATACGCAGTATTTT
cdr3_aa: CASSQEVAGDSTDTQYF

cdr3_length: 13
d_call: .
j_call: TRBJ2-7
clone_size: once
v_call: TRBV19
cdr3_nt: TGTGCCAGTAGTATTTGGCCCTTCTACGAGCAGTACTTC
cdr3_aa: CASSIWPFYEQYF

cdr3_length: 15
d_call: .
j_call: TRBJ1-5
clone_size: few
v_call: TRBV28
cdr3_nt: TGTGCCAGCAGTTTAACTCGGGGAGGGTTCCAGCCCCAGCATTTT
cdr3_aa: CASSLTRGGFQPQHF

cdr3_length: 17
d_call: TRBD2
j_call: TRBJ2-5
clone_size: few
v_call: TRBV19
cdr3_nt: TGTGCCAGTAGTCCCCTTTCAGGACTAGCGGCCCAAGAGACCCAGTACTTC
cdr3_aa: CASSPLSGLAAQETQYF

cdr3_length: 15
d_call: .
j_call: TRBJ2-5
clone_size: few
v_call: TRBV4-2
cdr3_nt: TGTGCCAGCAGTCCCCCACAGGGCCCCGTAGAGACCCAGTACTTC
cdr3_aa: CASSPPQGPVETQYF

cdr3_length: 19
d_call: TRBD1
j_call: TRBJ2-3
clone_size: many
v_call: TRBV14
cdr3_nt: TGTGCCAGCAGCCACCCCGATCCCGGGACAGGGTACCACACAGATACGCAGTATTTT
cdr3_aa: CASSHPDPGTGYHTDTQYF

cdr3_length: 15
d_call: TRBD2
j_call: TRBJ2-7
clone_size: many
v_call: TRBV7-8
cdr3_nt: TGTGCCAGCAGAAATCTAGCGGGGCCATCCTACGAGCAGTACTTC
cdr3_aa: CASRNLAGPSYEQYF